This T cell receptor beta chain originates from a study of response to subunit inactivated influenza vaccine (dated by TCRdb to 2016 to 2019). Background for the entire study: The study used deep quantitative T cell receptor repertoire profiling to track responses to a trivalent subunit inactivated influenza vaccine. Summary of the overall study and its limitations: It was suggested by the authors that each seasonal influenza vaccination may recruit only a limited number of new T cells.

This clonotype was detected a few times. It has no known antigen specificity. No base quality information exists; no much larger clone differs at one position. Libraries were prepared through RT-PCR. Reads for this sample came from an Illumina HiSeq 2500. The raw public data were reprocessed by TCRdb itself: fastp quality trimming at Q25, MiXCR clonotype calling, in-frame beta chains only. Each record represents a unique CDR3 protein, reported with the most common genes and DNA among its rows. This sample holds 250,000 to 350,000 distinct CDR3 sequences; around 20% were observed only once. About 9.4% of the sample is held by the ten biggest clonotypes. The CDR3 has 13 amino acids, counting the end cysteine and phenylalanine. CDR3 DNA only is kept here, 39 bases in frame from base 1. Reading the germline V gene gives CDR1 SQVTM and CDR2 ANQGSEA. Deletion took 3 bases off V and 0 bases off J, with a span of 6 bases between the germline ends.

The chain was built from TRBV29-1 and TRBJ1-5; there is no confident call for the D gene. The clonotype was recovered from a man aged 50 to 69 who received an inactivated influenza vaccine. Donor details come from another sample of the same person, matched by shared clones. Sequenced here: PBMCs from blood, sampled around 22 months after vaccination. The base sequence is TGCAGCGTTGACCCGGGTAGCAATCAGCCCCAGCATTTT. This yields the protein CSVDPGSNQPQHF.